The rows below give T cell receptor beta chains drawn from one sample of a study of OX40 agonist ivuxolimab in advanced cancers. Profiled with immunoSEQ multiplex PCR; TCRdb holds only in-frame clones, not every one. The sample gives tens of thousands of clones, approximately 79% of which show up once; approximately 1.7% is in the top ten. Sequenced material: CD4+ or CD8+ T cells sorted from blood, taken in a trial of the OX40 agonist ivuxolimab. These receptors all stem from an adult with an advanced solid tumor such as melanoma, head and neck, liver or kidney cancer. The CDR3 runs from the conserved cysteine through the conserved F or W. A D gene is named only where the DNA matches it firmly. The listing skips clone size in some rows; elsewhere it reads once, few, many or a size class.

>TRBJ2-7|NA|TRBD1|TRBV6-1
CASSSHRTGNEQYF
TGTGCCAGCAGTTCCCACCGGACAGGGAATGAGCAGTACTTC
>TRBJ1-3|NA|NA|TRBV11-2
CASSFSFLGAPSGNTIYF
TGTGCCAGCAGCTTTAGTTTCCTCGGGGCCCCCTCTGGAAACACCATATATTTT
>TRBJ1-1|NA|NA|TRBV5-1
CASSLIDLRTEAFF
TGCGCCAGCAGCTTAATCGACTTACGGACTGAAGCTTTCTTT
>TRBJ1-6|once|NA|TRBV9
CASAPLAGNSPLHF
TGTGCCAGCGCCCCATTGGCGGGAAATTCACCCCTCCACTTT
>TRBJ2-7|once|NA|TRBV5-4
CASSLDRESYEQYF
TGTGCCAGCAGCTTGGACAGGGAGTCCTACGAGCAGTACTTC
>TRBJ1-6|NA|TRBD1|TRBV30
CAWRTGQPNSPLHF
TGTGCCTGGAGGACGGGACAGCCGAATTCACCCCTCCACTTT
>TRBJ1-1|NA|NA|TRBV11-3
CASSPSLVSTEAFF
TGTGCCAGCAGCCCTAGTCTGGTTTCGACTGAAGCTTTCTTT
>TRBJ2-3|NA|NA|TRBV6-1
CASSLLNHADTQYF
TGTGCCAGCAGTCTCCTTAATCACGCAGATACGCAGTATTTT
>TRBJ1-6|NA|TRBD1|TRBV27
CASTLTTGMSPLHF
TGTGCCAGCACTTTAACGACAGGGATGTCACCCCTCCACTTT
>TRBJ2-3|NA|TRBD2|TRBV4-3
CASSLSASSGGSTDTQYF
TGCGCCAGCAGCCTAAGTGCGTCTAGCGGAGGTAGCACAGATACGCAGTATTTT
>TRBJ1-1|NA|NA|TRBV19
CASTRIRGATEAFF
TGTGCCAGTACGCGAATCAGGGGTGCCACTGAAGCTTTCTTT
>TRBJ2-1|once|NA|TRBV5-1
CASSGGRLGYNEQFF
TGCGCCAGCAGCGGGGGGCGTTTGGGCTACAATGAGCAGTTCTTC
>TRBJ1-4|NA|NA|TRBV9
CASSAGTNEKLFF
TGTGCCAGCAGCGCCGGAACTAATGAAAAACTGTTTTTT
>TRBJ1-2|NA|NA|TRBV6-1
CASSEGGASGYTF
TGTGCCAGCAGTGAGGGGGGCGCGTCCGGCTACACCTTC
>TRBJ2-7|NA|TRBD1|TRBV27
CASSPGQGTPGGYEQYF
TGTGCCAGCAGTCCTGGACAGGGAACGCCTGGGGGTTACGAGCAGTACTTC
>TRBJ2-1|NA|TRBD2|TRBV7-2
CASSPQRGEYNEQFF
TGTGCCAGCAGCCCGCAGCGGGGGGAGTACAATGAGCAGTTCTTC
>TRBJ2-7|NA|TRBD2|TRBV19
CASSSHRLAGDFSYEQYF
TGTGCCAGTAGTTCACATCGACTAGCGGGGGACTTCTCCTACGAGCAGTACTTC
>TRBJ2-7|NA|NA|TRBV5-1
CASSLSSGQGEQYF
TGCGCCAGCAGCTTGTCCTCGGGGCAGGGCGAGCAGTACTTC
>TRBJ2-3|few|NA|TRBV5-1
CASSLEVFGDTQYF
TGCGCCAGCAGCTTGGAAGTTTTTGGAGATACGCAGTATTTT
>TRBJ1-2|NA|NA|TRBV30
CAWSPGYSGYGYTF
TGTGCCTGGAGTCCAGGTTATAGCGGCTATGGCTACACCTTC
>TRBJ2-6|NA|NA|TRBV5-1
CASSPSGVGAGANVLTF
TGCGCCAGCAGCCCCTCGGGGGTAGGGGCTGGGGCCAACGTCCTGACTTTC
>TRBJ1-5|NA|NA|TRBV6-5
CASSRVSDQPQHF
TGTGCCAGCAGTCGGGTCAGTGATCAGCCCCAGCATTTT
>TRBJ1-1|few|NA|TRBV6-5
CASNGHGVMNTEAFF
TGTGCCAGCAATGGCCACGGGGTCATGAACACTGAAGCTTTCTTT
>TRBJ2-7|NA|NA|TRBV7-2
CASSVGRSSAEQYF
TGTGCCAGCAGCGTCGGGCGATCTAGCGCCGAGCAGTACTTC
>TRBJ2-2|few|NA|TRBV7-8
CASSLAGRRGAGELFF
TGTGCCAGCAGCTTAGCTGGGAGAAGGGGCGCCGGGGAGCTGTTTTTT
>TRBJ2-5|NA|TRBD2|TRBV30
CAWSGTGGPYDQETQYF
TGTGCCTGGAGTGGAACGGGAGGGCCCTACGACCAAGAGACCCAGTACTTC
>TRBJ2-7|few|NA|TRBV7-9
CASSGRPSYEQYF
TGTGCCAGCAGCGGAAGACCCTCCTACGAGCAGTACTTC
>TRBJ1-3|few|TRBD1|TRBV18
CASLGTASGNTIYF
TGTGCCAGCCTCGGGACAGCTTCTGGAAACACCATATATTTT
>TRBJ2-3|NA|NA|TRBV6-1
CASSELADTQYF
TGTGCCAGCAGTGAGCTGGCGGATACGCAGTATTTT
>TRBJ1-1|NA|TRBD1|TRBV5-1
CASSVTGYGTEAFF
TGCGCCAGCAGCGTGACAGGGTATGGCACTGAAGCTTTCTTT
>TRBJ2-7|NA|NA|TRBV7-2
CASSLVSWDSYEQYF
TGTGCCAGCAGCTTAGTCAGTTGGGATTCCTACGAGCAGTACTTC
>TRBJ1-6|few|NA|TRBV11-2
CASSLVTNSPLHF
TGTGCCAGCAGCTTAGTTACGAATTCACCCCTCCACTTT
>TRBJ2-2|NA|TRBD1|TRBV19
CASSPSGTGAANTGELFF
TGTGCCAGTAGTCCCTCCGGGACAGGGGCCGCGAACACCGGGGAGCTGTTTTTT
>TRBJ2-7|NA|TRBD1|TRBV28
CASIPGQGAYEQYF
TGTGCCAGCATTCCGGGACAGGGGGCCTACGAGCAGTACTTC
>TRBJ1-6|few|NA|TRBV30
CAWRSGLSPPLHF
TGTGCCTGGAGAAGCGGCCTCTCCCCACCCCTCCACTTT
>TRBJ2-2|few|TRBD1|TRBV18
CASSPPVGTGAGELFF
TGTGCCAGCTCACCACCGGTTGGCACAGGGGCCGGGGAGCTGTTTTTT
>TRBJ2-1|NA|NA|TRBV27
CASSLSSFNEQFF
TGTGCCAGCAGTTTATCCAGCTTCAATGAGCAGTTCTTC